This T cell receptor beta chain was recovered during a study of TIL therapy for anti-PD-1-resistant metastatic lung cancer. In the study overall: Median patient age was around 50, ranging about 38-80 years.

On this clone itself: Antigen specificity is unknown.

Regarding time point: pre-treatment sample, taken before nivolumab and TIL therapy. Tumor tissue came from excised metastases, mostly pleural nodules or supraclavicular lymph nodes. Tumors were harvested before any PD-1/PD-L1 blockade. Patients were adults with stage 4 NSCLC. Study-level results: This highly selected cohort may not generalize to typical lung cancer patients.

This was the immunoSEQ v3 assay. Sequenced by immunoSEQ multiplex PCR; TCRdb stores in-frame clones only, minus some. The sample carries about 5,200 clones, 60% to 75% recorded once. The TCR comes from a man between 65 and 85 years old with non-small cell lung cancer. The specimen was tumor tissue, collected at baseline.

CDR3 protein: CASSAQQDTEAFF. DNA for the CDR3: TGTGCCAGCAGTGCGCAACAAGACACTGAAGCTTTCTTT. The chain combines TRBV6-1 with TRBJ1-1; D is ambiguous. Germline CDR1 and CDR2: MNHNS and SASEGT. The CDR3 runs 13 residues. Trimming left V 4 bases short and J 3 bases short, with 9 bases between.